This T cell receptor beta chain was sequenced during a study of blood T cells in healthy people across ages. Whole-study results and caveats: Long-lived donors had more naive CD4+ cells and higher diversity than aged donors.

To note about this clonotype: Its antigen is currently unknown.

The CDR3 totals 15 residues. Germline CDR1 is MGHRA and CDR2 is YSYEKL. The ends lost 1 base at V and 2 bases at J; junction bases unmatched: 4. Through a sample-barcoded 5' primer and a J-beta primer mix, a second PCR was run for roughly 6 to 11 cycles. TCRdb used MiXCR to reprocess the 5' RACE reads, holding one entry per CDR3 protein. The data show around 1.5 million distinct CDR3 sequences, 42% seen once. The material sequenced was blood. The chain has TRBV4-1 and TRBJ2-7; TRBD1 matches 8 bases. This TCR derives from a woman younger than 35 in good health. The DNA of the CDR3 is TGCGCCAGCAGCCAAGTAAAACAGGGGGCCTACGAGCAGTACTTC. It yields the protein CASSQVKQGAYEQYF.